This TCR beta chain came from a study of graft-versus-host responses after intestinal transplantation. As for the study in general: Tacrolimus and steroids were given for around 3 years to all recipients after anti-thymocyte globulin induction.

Study findings and constraints: There were GvH clones found in recipient marrow, and some of them appeared first in ileum or blood. Circulating GvH clone levels at their peak were associated with HvG declines (early post-transplant).

Method: immunoSEQ multiplex PCR; TCRdb's copy keeps in-frame clones and lacks some. The sample contains about 90,000 clones, under 95% of which appear only once. A note on this clone: Its cognate antigen is unknown.

The CDR3 loop spans 14 amino acids. Germline loops: CDR1 SGHRS, CDR2 YFSETQ. Trimming cost V 6 bases and J 1 base; bases outside gene matches: 3. The receptor was derived from a human donor who was the organ donor for an intestinal transplant. The chain carries TRBV5-1 and TRBJ2-2; TRBD2 agrees at 7 bases. Sequencing used unstimulated CD4+ T cells sorted from spleen or lymph node cells, obtained before transplant. DNA for the CDR3: TGCGCCAGCATGGAGCGGGGGAACACCGGGGAGCTGTTTTTT. It codes for CASMERGNTGELFF.